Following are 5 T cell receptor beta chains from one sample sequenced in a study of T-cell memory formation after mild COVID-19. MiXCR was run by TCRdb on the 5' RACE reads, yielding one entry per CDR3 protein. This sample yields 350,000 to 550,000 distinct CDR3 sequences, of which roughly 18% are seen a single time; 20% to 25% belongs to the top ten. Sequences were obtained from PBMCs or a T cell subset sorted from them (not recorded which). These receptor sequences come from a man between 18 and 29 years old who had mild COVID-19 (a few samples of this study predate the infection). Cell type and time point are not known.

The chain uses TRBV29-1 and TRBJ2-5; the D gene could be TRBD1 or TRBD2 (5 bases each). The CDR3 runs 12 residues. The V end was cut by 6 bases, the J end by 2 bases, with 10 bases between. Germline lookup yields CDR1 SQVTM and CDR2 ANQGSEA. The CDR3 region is CSVGERQETQYF. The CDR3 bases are TGCAGCGTGGGGGAGAGACAAGAGACCCAGTACTTC.

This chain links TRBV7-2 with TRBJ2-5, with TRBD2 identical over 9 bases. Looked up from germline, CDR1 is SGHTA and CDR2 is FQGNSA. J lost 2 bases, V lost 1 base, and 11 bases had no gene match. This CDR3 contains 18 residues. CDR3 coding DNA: TGTGCCAGCAGCTTAGTCGCGTGGCTAGCGGGGACACAAGAGACCCAGTACTTC. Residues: CASSLVAWLAGTQETQYF.

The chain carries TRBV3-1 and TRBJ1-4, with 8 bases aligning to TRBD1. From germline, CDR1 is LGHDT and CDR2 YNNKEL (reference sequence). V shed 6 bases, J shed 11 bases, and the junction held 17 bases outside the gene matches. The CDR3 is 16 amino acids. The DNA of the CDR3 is TGTGCCAGCAGTACGAAGGCGACAGGGGCCCTAGGGAAACTGTTTTTT. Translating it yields CASSTKATGALGKLFF.

CDR3 in DNA: TGTGCCAGCAGCCGGACAGGGGACCTTAGCAATCAGCCCCAGCATTTT. Encoded protein: CASSRTGDLSNQPQHF. This chain links TRBV6-5 with TRBJ1-5; 9 bases are a match to TRBD1. Germline CDR1 and CDR2: MNHEY and SVGAGI. This CDR3 is built from 16 residues. The V gene end was trimmed by 6 bases and the J gene end by 0 bases; junction bases not matched to a gene: 6.

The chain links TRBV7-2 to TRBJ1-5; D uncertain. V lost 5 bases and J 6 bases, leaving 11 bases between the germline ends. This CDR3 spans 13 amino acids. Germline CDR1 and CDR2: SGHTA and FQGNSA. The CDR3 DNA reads TGTGCCAGCAGCCCACGGTCCAGTCAGCCCCAGCATTTT. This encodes CASSPRSSQPQHF.